This TCR beta chain was captured in a study of lymphopenia after photon versus proton radiotherapy. Assay: immunoSEQ multiplex PCR; the TCRdb copy retains only in-frame clones and omits some. The sample includes over 3,000 clones, about three quarters of them seen just once. In germline, CDR1 is GTSNPN, CDR2 SVGIG (reference sequence). The length of the CDR3 is 13 residues. This clone was detected only once. This receptor was obtained from an elderly man with esophageal cancer. This chain uses TRBV30 with TRBJ2-5, with D hard to call. The J call may be in error: the DNA end matches TRBJ2-7 better. The sample here was peripheral blood, taken from a patient treated with proton-based radiotherapy. The CDR3 protein is CAWDSGPTYEQYF. The DNA of the CDR3 is TGTGCCTGGGATTCCGGGCCGACCTACGAGCAGTACTTC.